This T cell receptor beta chain came from a study of OX40 agonist ivuxolimab in advanced cancers. Study results and limitations: Undetermined was the antigen specificity of the expanded peripheral T cells. Blood T cells, both CD4+ and CD8+, expanded clonally by week 6 at 0.1 to 3.0 mg/kg.

Libraries were prepared by immunoSEQ multiplex PCR; TCRdb keeps only in-frame clonotypes and omits some of them. The sample has over 75,000 clones; 75% to 95% are singletons. As to this clone: Its cognate antigen is unknown.

The sample in question was CD4+ or CD8+ T cells sorted from blood, obtained in a trial of the OX40 agonist ivuxolimab. This TCR came from an adult with an advanced solid tumor such as melanoma, head and neck, liver or kidney cancer.

The DNA for the CDR3 is TGTGCCAGATCCGGGACAGGGAATGAAAAACTGTTTTTT. This gives the protein CARSGTGNEKLFF. The chain links TRBV19 to TRBJ1-4; 9 nucleotides match TRBD1. The CDR3 length is 13 residues. With V trimmed by 9 bases and J by 5 bases, 4 bases remained unmatched. The germline V gene has CDR1 LNHDA and CDR2 SQIVND (reference sequence).